A single sample gave rise to the 32 T cell receptor beta chains below, sequenced in a study of cytomegalovirus exposure and HLA in healthy donors. 60 Vbeta and 13 Jbeta primers were used in PCR. Clones were sequenced by immunoSEQ multiplex PCR, and TCRdb holds only the in-frame ones, with some missing. The table records under 150,000 clones, more than 80% of them present only once. Sequenced sample: PBMCs. These receptors originate from a woman under 40 in good health and CMV-seropositive.

With respect to this clone: The same CDR3 arises from other DNA sequences in this sample as well. This chain uses TRBV6-1 with TRBJ1-1, with 10 bases identical to TRBD1. The CDR3 runs to 12 residues. The germline V gene has CDR1 MNHNS and CDR2 SASEGT. The trim removed 6 bases at V and 10 bases at J, leaving 5 bases unmatched. CDR3 DNA: TGTGCCAGCAGCTCCCGGACAGGGGGAGCTTTCTTT. It codes for CASSSRTGGAFF.

The chain links TRBV28 to TRBJ2-5; no definite D call. V was trimmed by 7 bases and J by 7 bases, leaving 10 bases between them. Per germline, CDR1 MDHEN and CDR2 SYDVKM. The CDR3 loop spans 11 amino acids. The CDR3 spells CASTRSTTQYF. CDR3 DNA sequence: TGTGCCAGCACCCGGTCCACGACCCAGTACTTC.

The genes are TRBV5-1 and TRBJ2-2; 8 nucleotides match TRBD2. CDR3 length equals 16 residues. Trimming at V came to 2 bases and at J to 0 bases, leaving 3 bases not matched to a gene. The V gene's germline CDR1 is SGHRS and CDR2 YFSETQ. CDR3 protein: CASSFQRETNTGELFF. The CDR3 region has the DNA TGCGCCAGCAGCTTCCAGCGGGAGACGAACACCGGGGAGCTGTTTTTT.

The chain joins TRBV28 to TRBJ1-5; 9 bases fit TRBD1. CDR1 is MDHEN and CDR2 is SYDVKM in the germline V gene. The CDR3 spans 16 residues. Trimming cost V 6 bases and J 4 bases; bases outside gene matches: 10. The chain's CDR3 is CASSFQPGQGNQPQHF. The CDR3, as DNA: TGTGCCAGCAGCTTCCAGCCGGGACAGGGTAATCAGCCCCAGCATTTT.

The gene calls are TRBV29-1 and TRBJ1-2, with D maybe TRBD1 (6 bases). The CDR3 runs 12 residues. Per germline, CDR1 SQVTM and CDR2 ANQGSEA. Trimming removed 6 bases from V and 1 base from J, with 9 bases in between. The CDR3 sequence: CSVRTVNYGYTF. DNA of the CDR3: TGCAGCGTCCGGACAGTTAACTATGGCTACACCTTC.

This clone appeared a few times. V is TRBV7-3 and J is TRBJ1-1; D not certain. From germline, CDR1 is SGHTA and CDR2 FQGTGA. V gave up 2 bases and J gave up 5 bases, with 12 bases separating them. The CDR3 has 14 residues. The CDR3 loop reads CASSLPTGGTEAFF. The CDR3 DNA reads TGTGCCAGCAGCTTACCAACGGGAGGGACTGAAGCTTTCTTT. The complete variable domain, with remaining parts taken from reference TRBV7-3 and TRBJ1-1, reads GAGVSQTPSNKVTEKGKYVELRCDPISGHTALYWYRQSLGQGPEFLIYFQGTGAADDSGLPNDRFFAVRPEGSVSTLKIQRTERGDSAVYLCASSLPTGGTEAFFGQGTRLTVV.

V gene TRBV10-3 combines with J gene TRBJ2-2, with D maybe TRBD2 (6 bases). Deletions cut 7 bases from V and 4 bases from J, with 13 bases between. Germline CDR1 and CDR2: ENHRY and SYGVKD. CDR3 length equals 14 residues. CDR3 coding DNA: TGTGCCATCACCGACTTCGGGAGCACCGGGGAGCTGTTTTTT. It encodes CAITDFGSTGELFF.

J is TRBJ1-2 and V is TRBV11-2, with 8 positions matching TRBD1. The V segment lost 0 bases and the J segment 4 bases; nucleotides outside the gene matches: 10. This CDR3 spans 17 amino acids. CDR1 and CDR2 (germline): SGHAT, FQNNGV. The CDR3 bases are TGTGCCAGCAGCTTAGATGCGGGTCGGGGACAGGCCTATGGCTACACCTTC. It translates to CASSLDAGRGQAYGYTF.

The chain couples TRBV2 to TRBJ1-2, with TRBD1 matching over 9 bases. This CDR3 contains 13 residues. The trim removed 5 bases at V and 4 bases at J, leaving 2 bases unmatched. Germline V gene sequence: CDR1 SNHLY, CDR2 FYNNEI. The CDR3 DNA sequence: TGTGCCAGCAGTACAGGGGGCACCTATGGCTACACCTTC. As protein: CASSTGGTYGYTF.

This chain uses TRBV29-1 with TRBJ1-2; 7 bases map to TRBD1. Per germline, CDR1 SQVTM and CDR2 ANQGSEA. V shed 3 bases and J 14 bases; nucleotides not matched to a gene: 6. The CDR3 has 10 amino acids. In nucleotides, the CDR3 is TGCAGCGTTGATAGAGGGACAGTAACCTTC. This gives the protein CSVDRGTVTF.

The chain has TRBV10-3 and TRBJ2-5; a possible D gene is TRBD1 (6 bases). Trimming took 3 bases from V and 4 from J, leaving 9 bases between them. Germline V gene data show CDR1 as ENHRY and CDR2 as SYGVKD. This CDR3 comprises 13 residues. CDR3 loop: CAISDLGGETQYF. Here the CDR3 DNA reads TGTGCCATCAGTGATTTAGGGGGAGAGACCCAGTACTTC.

The rearrangement uses TRBV28 and TRBJ1-1, with D possibly being TRBD1 (6 bases). Germline CDR1 is MDHEN and CDR2 is SYDVKM. The V gene lost 2 bases and the J gene lost 10 bases, with 14 bases spanning the gap. This CDR3 spans 13 amino acids. In nucleotides, the CDR3 is TGTGCCAGCAGTTTAGAGGGGGGGCAGAGAGCTTTCTTT. Translation: CASSLEGGQRAFF.

V and J are TRBV5-1 and TRBJ2-1, with 7 bases aligning to TRBD1. The CDR3 runs 16 residues. Trimming at V came to 0 bases and at J to 2 bases, leaving 5 bases not matched to a gene. Per the germline V gene, CDR1 is SGHRS and CDR2 is YFSETQ. The DNA of the CDR3 is TGCGCCAGCAGCTTGGTTCTGACAGGGACCTACAATGAGCAGTTCTTC. It is translated as CASSLVLTGTYNEQFF.

This clone was seen only a few times. This chain's CDR3 is CAWSVSWRGDQAQYF. CDR3 nucleotides: TGTGCCTGGAGTGTAAGTTGGCGGGGGGATCAAGCGCAGTATTTT. The rearrangement links TRBV30 to TRBJ2-3; TRBD2 matches at 8 bases. The CDR3 is 15 amino acids. Germline V gene sequence: CDR1 GTSNPN, CDR2 SVGIG (reference sequence). V was pared by 0 bases and J by 10 bases, with 12 bases of the junction left unmatched.

This chain links TRBV6-5 with TRBJ2-7; 15 positions match TRBD2. Germline V CDR1 and CDR2: MNHEY, SVGAGI. J lost 4 bases, V lost 6 bases, and 4 bases had no gene match. The CDR3 runs to 15 residues. This chain's CDR3 is CASSQGTSGRYEQYF. The CDR3 DNA sequence: TGTGCCAGCAGCCAGGGGACTAGCGGGAGGTACGAGCAGTACTTC.

This clone was recorded once. V gene TRBV10-2 combines with J gene TRBJ2-1; TRBD2 aligns across 15 bases. This CDR3 is built from 14 residues. The germline V gene encodes CDR1 WSHSY and CDR2 SAAADI. With 6 bases clipped from V and 8 bases from J, the junction kept 2 bases outside the gene matches. CDR3 sequence (DNA): TGCGCCAGCAGCGGGACTAGCGGGGGGCATGAGCAGTTCTTC. This translates into CASSGTSGGHEQFF.

The V and J genes are TRBV30 and TRBJ1-1; possible D gene TRBD1, 6 bases. Germline CDR1 reads GTSNPN; CDR2 reads SVGIG (reference sequence). The CDR3 is made up of 12 amino acids. Trimming shortened V by 5 bases and J by 3 bases, and 10 bases separated the two germline ends. CDR3 in amino acids: CAWGGRHTEAFF. The CDR3 DNA reads as TGTGCCTGGGGGGGCAGGCACACTGAAGCTTTCTTT.

This rearrangement joins TRBV11-2 to TRBJ2-6; D is undetermined. The CDR3 is 16 amino acids. Germline V gene lookup returns CDR1 SGHAT and CDR2 FQNNGV. The V and J ends lost 5 bases and 1 base respectively, with 12 bases between them. The DNA for the CDR3 is TGTGCCAGCAGCCCCATTTACTGGTCTGGGGCCAACGTCCTGACTTTC. Translation: CASSPIYWSGANVLTF.

This clone was observed once. The chain combines TRBV28 with TRBJ1-2, with 8 bases fitting TRBD1. CDR1 is MDHEN, CDR2 SYDVKM, per germline. CDR3 length: 15 amino acids. The V gene end was trimmed by 2 bases and the J gene end by 4 bases; junction bases not matched to a gene: 6. CDR3 DNA sequence: TGTGCCAGCAGTTTACCCTTTACAGGGGGCTATGGCTACACCTTC. It encodes CASSLPFTGGYGYTF.

This clone was seen just once. This chain links TRBV2 with TRBJ2-1; 7 nucleotides agree with TRBD2. The CDR3 is 13 residues long. J was trimmed by 7 bases and V by 5 bases; bases with no gene match: 5. Germline CDR1 is SNHLY and CDR2 is FYNNEI. The CDR3, as DNA: TGTGCCAGCAGTAGGACTAGAGTAAATGAGCAGTTCTTC. It is translated as CASSRTRVNEQFF.

This chain links TRBV6-6 with TRBJ2-1; 11 bases agree with TRBD2. Germline CDR1 and CDR2: MNHNY and SVGAGI (reference sequence). With V trimmed by 5 bases and J by 9 bases, 12 bases remained unmatched. This CDR3 has 16 amino acids. CDR3 in DNA: TGTGCCAGCAGTCCACCCCCGGGACTAGCGGCAGGTGAGCAGTTCTTC. Translating it yields CASSPPPGLAAGEQFF.

This clone was counted a single time. The V gene is TRBV25-1, the J gene TRBJ2-1; possibly TRBD1 for D (6 bases). Trimming took 2 bases from V and 4 from J, leaving 12 bases between them. Germline CDR1 reads MGHDK; CDR2 reads SYGVNS. The CDR3 loop spans 15 amino acids. CDR3 coding DNA: TGTGCCAGCAGTGAACAGGGGAAAGGTTACAATGAGCAGTTCTTC. This encodes CASSEQGKGYNEQFF. Looking up the rest from reference TRBV25-1 and TRBJ2-1 gives the full variable domain: EADIYQTPRYLVIGTGKKITLECSQTMGHDKMYWYQQDPGMELHLIHYSYGVNSTEKGDLSSESTVSRIRTEHFPLTLESARPSHTSQYLCASSEQGKGYNEQFFGPGTRLTVL.

This rearrangement joins TRBV7-9 to TRBJ1-1; D is unclear. Germline CDR1 reads SEHNR; CDR2 reads FQNEAQ (reference sequence). V was cut by 4 bases and J by 3 bases, with 9 bases left in between. The CDR3 runs 13 residues. The CDR3 sequence: CASSSQEDTEAFF. The CDR3 DNA is TGTGCCAGCAGCTCCCAGGAGGACACTGAAGCTTTCTTT.

V usage is TRBV2 and J usage is TRBJ2-2; TRBD1 might be the D (6 bases). V lost 8 bases, J lost 7 bases, and 17 bases lay in between. This CDR3 has 14 residues. Per the germline V gene, CDR1 is SNHLY and CDR2 is FYNNEI. The CDR3 DNA follows: TGTGCCAGCCGACGGGACACCGAAGGCGGGGAGCTGTTTTTT. As protein: CASRRDTEGGELFF.

There are a few counts of this clone. The chain carries TRBV9 and TRBJ2-2; possible D gene TRBD2, 5 bases. The CDR3 runs to 15 residues. The V end lost 1 base, the J end lost 4 bases, and 11 bases lay between the germline ends. CDR1 and CDR2 (germline): SGDLS, YYNGEE. The CDR3 is CASSVSGPATGELFF. The CDR3, as DNA: TGTGCCAGCAGCGTAAGCGGACCAGCCACCGGGGAGCTGTTTTTT.

The rearrangement links TRBV30 to TRBJ2-7; 10 nucleotides match TRBD1. Germline V gene data show CDR1 as GTSNPN and CDR2 as SVGIG (reference sequence). This CDR3 comprises 14 residues. Trimming removed 0 bases from V and 2 bases from J; junction bases left unmatched: 1. The CDR3 sequence: CAWSVDRGPYEQYF. The CDR3 DNA reads as TGTGCCTGGAGTGTAGACAGGGGGCCCTACGAGCAGTACTTC.

The V call is TRBV5-1, the J call TRBJ2-3, with TRBD2 matching over 14 bases. Germline values: CDR1 SGHRS, CDR2 YFSETQ. Germline trimming cut 2 bases from V and 5 bases from J; bases unmatched to any gene: 10. The CDR3 sequence is 18 residues long. The CDR3: CASSFPSGLAGAEDTQYF. CDR3 in DNA: TGCGCCAGCAGCTTCCCTTCGGGACTAGCGGGAGCTGAAGATACGCAGTATTTT.

J is TRBJ2-3 and V is TRBV6-5; 8 nucleotides line up with TRBD2. V lost 8 bases to trimming and J lost 1 base; unmatched junction nucleotides: 8. CDR3 size: 15 residues. The germline CDR1 and CDR2 sequences are MNHEY and SVGAGI. The CDR3 DNA is TGTGCCAGCGCTCGTAGAGCGGGAGGCACAGATACGCAGTATTTT. As protein: CASARRAGGTDTQYF.

This clone was counted only a few times. V and J are TRBV11-1 and TRBJ2-7, with D possibly TRBD1 on 6 matching bases. The CDR3 consists of 14 residues. Germline V gene data show CDR1 as SGHAT and CDR2 as FQDESV (reference sequence). Trimming shortened V by 5 bases and J by 4 bases, and 15 bases separated the two germline ends. The CDR3 nucleotides are TGTGCCAGCAGCAAAGGAAGGACAGCTTACGAGCAGTACTTC. It is translated as CASSKGRTAYEQYF.

This clone was observed a single time. The genes are TRBV19 and TRBJ1-2; a weak D match, TRBD1 (6 bases). V lost 10 bases and J 1 base, leaving 16 bases between the germline ends. This CDR3 is 14 amino acids long. Germline V lookup: CDR1 LNHDA, CDR2 SQIVND (reference sequence). The CDR3 loop is CATRDIPGNYGYTF. In nucleotides, the CDR3 is TGTGCCACCCGGGACATACCGGGTAACTATGGCTACACCTTC.

The chain has TRBV19 and TRBJ1-5; D gene unclear. Trimming shortened V by 5 bases and J by 3 bases, and 14 bases separated the two germline ends. This CDR3 contains 15 residues. CDR1 is LNHDA, CDR2 SQIVND, per germline (reference sequence). The chain's CDR3 is CASSLDGAYNQPQHF. Here the CDR3 DNA reads TGTGCCAGTAGTCTTGACGGAGCCTACAATCAGCCCCAGCATTTT.

The genes are TRBV2 and TRBJ1-5; D possibly corresponds to TRBD1 (5 bases). This CDR3 region has 13 residues. V was cut by 5 bases and J by 6 bases, with 11 bases left in between. The germline V gene encodes CDR1 SNHLY and CDR2 FYNNEI. The CDR3 reads CASSRGGVQPQHF. In DNA form, the CDR3 reads TGTGCCAGCAGTAGGGGAGGGGTTCAGCCCCAGCATTTT.